The clone carrying this T cell receptor (beta chain) was detected only a few times. What it binds is not known. Each CDR3 protein gets one entry after TCRdb re-called the 5' RACE reads with MiXCR. This table holds roughly 400,000 distinct CDR3 sequences, roughly 18% found once. The source of the sample is a study of T-cell memory formation after mild COVID-19. Study results and caveats: Some responding clones appeared in pre-infection memory, suggesting cross-reactive memory joined. While clones contracting from day 15 to 85 were balanced between CD4 and CD8, later expanders leaned CD4+.

Germline V gene sequence: CDR1 LGHNA, CDR2 YNFKEQ. V shed 1 base and J shed 7 bases, with 14 bases lying between them. The CDR3 loop spans 14 amino acids. Sequences were obtained from PBMCs or a T cell subset sorted from them (not recorded which). The sequence was collected from a man aged 18 to 29 who had mild COVID-19 (a few samples of this study predate the infection). Cell type and time point are not known. The gene calls are TRBV4-2 and TRBJ2-7, with D possibly being TRBD1 or TRBD2 (5 bases each). Written as DNA, the CDR3 is TGTGCCAGCAGCCAAGGGCAGGCGAGGGGAGAGCAGTACTTC. Its protein product is CASSQGQARGEQYF.